This T cell receptor (beta chain) was documented in a study of cytomegalovirus exposure and HLA in healthy donors. The CDR3 contains 15 residues. Trimming removed 3 bases from V and 0 bases from J; junction bases left unmatched: 5. Germline lookup yields CDR1 SGHNT and CDR2 YYREEE (reference sequence). This clone showed up just once. The antigen remains undetermined. 13 Jbeta primers and 60 Vbeta primers were used for the PCR. Profiled with immunoSEQ multiplex PCR; TCRdb holds only in-frame clones, not every one. There are 150,000 to 200,000 clones in the sample; 80% occur only once, and 0.5% to 0.8% lies in the top ten. Findings and caveats of the study: According to an earlier analysis, most TCR beta V segments yielded productive rearrangements about 87% or about 30% of the time. V- and J-gene trimming of TCR beta was linked (in a later analysis) to a missense DCLRE1C variant. Later analysis showed most CMV-associated TCR beta chains appearing HLA-restricted. Most sequenced TCRs were rare (though some public TCRs occurred in many donors).

The receptor was isolated from a boy between 10 and 17 years old in good health and CMV-seronegative. The sequencing input was PBMCs. The chain combines TRBV5-4 with TRBJ2-7; TRBD1 matches 8 bases. For the CDR3, the DNA is TGTGCCAGCAGCTCTAAACAGGGGGTCTCCTACGAGCAGTACTTC. Its translation is CASSSKQGVSYEQYF.